This T cell receptor (beta chain) was captured by sequencing in a study of blood T cell repertoires in COVID-19. At the level of the study: The cDNA or gDNA used as material had been derived from T cells, B-cell-depleted T cells, or PBMCs.

CDR3 length: 13 residues. The germline V and J ends were trimmed by 11 bases and 6 bases, with 17 bases remaining between them. Germline values: CDR1 SNHLY, CDR2 FYNNEI. Per the authors' pipeline: Estimation of nucleated cell counts relied on the amplification of reference gene primers. Sequenced by immunoSEQ multiplex PCR; TCRdb stores in-frame clones only, minus some. V, J and clone size reflect that table, while D and trimming were determined from the DNA. The repertoire holds some 390,000 clones, with around 86% as singletons. Source material: peripheral blood. V gene TRBV2 combines with J gene TRBJ2-1, with D possibly TRBD2 on 6 matching bases. The sequence derives from a human donor in a cohort sampled during active COVID-19. In DNA form, the CDR3 reads TGTGCCTGCTTGCGGGATTCGGGCAATGAGCAGTTCTTC. Protein product: CACLRDSGNEQFF.